The rows below give T cell receptor beta chains drawn from one sample of a study of shared clonotypes between healthy human individuals. Produced via immunoSEQ multiplex PCR; TCRdb's table is partial and in-frame only. The table has hundreds of thousands of clones, around 79% seen once. Material: PBMCs. Every receptor here comes from a woman aged 40 to 50 in good health. Some clones in this sample may be carry-over from other donors' samples. The CDR3 runs from the conserved cysteine through the conserved F or W. Each record gives: V gene, D gene, clone size, J gene, CDR3 DNA, CDR3 protein. The D gene is left open where the match is weak. Part of the rows lack a size; the others show once, few, many or a class for expanded clones.

>TRBV7-2|TRBD1|.|TRBJ2-7
TGTGCCAGCAGCTTCACATCAACCGACAGGGGTTCGCAGTACTTC
CASSFTSTDRGSQYF
>TRBV19|TRBD2|.|TRBJ2-2
TGTGCCAGTAGTATTCGACTAGCCCTTCCTCTGTTTTTT
CASSIRLALPLFF
>TRBV28|.|.|TRBJ1-1
TGTGCCAGCAGTGTCAGGGTGCGGAGCACTGAAGCTTTCTTT
CASSVRVRSTEAFF
>TRBV29-1|.|.|TRBJ1-5
TGCAGCGTTGGGTGGGGAGGGGATCAGCCCCAGCATTTT
CSVGWGGDQPQHF
>TRBV2|.|few|TRBJ2-7
TGTGCCAGCGATGACAGCTACGAGCAGTACTTC
CASDDSYEQYF
>TRBV28|TRBD1|.|TRBJ1-4
TGTGCCAGCAGTTTATGGGACAGGGTTGGCGAAAAACTGTTTTTT
CASSLWDRVGEKLFF
>TRBV5-4|TRBD2|.|TRBJ2-5
TGTGCCAGCAGCGCCGGACTAGTTAGAGAGACCCAGTACTTC
CASSAGLVRETQYF
>TRBV18|.|.|TRBJ2-5
TGTGCCAGCTCCTCACGGGGCCAGGGAGAGACCCAGTACTTC
CASSSRGQGETQYF
>TRBV27|TRBD1|.|TRBJ2-7
TGTGCCAGCAGTTCAGGGGGCGCGCTATACGAGCAGTACTTC
CASSSGGALYEQYF
>TRBV6-5|.|.|TRBJ2-2
TGTGCCAGCAGTTACTCAGGAAGGACCGGGGAGCTGTTTTTT
CASSYSGRTGELFF
>TRBV7-8|.|many|TRBJ1-3
TGTGCCAGCAGCTGGGAAGGGGGTTCCGGAAACACCATATATTTT
CASSWEGGSGNTIYF
>TRBV4-3|.|.|TRBJ2-1
TGCGCCAGCAGCCAAGATTTGGGCCAGCGGAATTACAATGAGCAGTTCTTC
CASSQDLGQRNYNEQFF
>TRBV30|.|.|TRBJ2-7
TGTGCCTGGACGACTAGTTACGAGCAGTACTTC
CAWTTSYEQYF
>TRBV11-3|TRBD2|few|TRBJ2-5
TGTGCCAGCAGCAAACGAGGACTAGTGGAGGAGACCCAGTACTTC
CASSKRGLVEETQYF
>TRBV29-1|.|.|TRBJ1-1
TGCAGCGTGAAACAAATGAACACTGAAGCTTTCTTT
CSVKQMNTEAFF
>TRBV6-5|.|once|TRBJ2-7
TGTGCCAGCAGTTACAGTGGTTTCGATTCCTACGAGCAGTACTTC
CASSYSGFDSYEQYF
>TRBV11-2|.|few|TRBJ1-5
TGTGCCAGCAGCTTGTCTGGGGACCAGCCCCAGCATTTT
CASSLSGDQPQHF
>TRBV11-3|.|.|TRBJ2-2
TGTGCCAGCAGCCAACTAGCTGTCACCGGGGAGCTGTTTTTT
CASSQLAVTGELFF
>TRBV5-1|TRBD2|.|TRBJ2-1
TGCGCCAGCAGCTCCGGGGGAGGGCTTAGGGGTGAGCAGTTCTTC
CASSSGGGLRGEQFF
>TRBV19|.|.|TRBJ2-1
TGTGCCAGTAGTATAGAGGTAGCCCGTTCCTACAATGAGCAGTTCTTC
CASSIEVARSYNEQFF
>TRBV4-2|TRBD1|.|TRBJ2-7
TGTGCCAGCAGCCAAGAGCTAAGGACAGGGCTCACCTACGAGCAGTACTTC
CASSQELRTGLTYEQYF
>TRBV19|.|.|TRBJ2-1
TGTGCCAGTTCTCGGGACTCATACAATGAGCAGTTCTTC
CASSRDSYNEQFF
>TRBV19|.|.|TRBJ1-1
TGTGCCAGTACCACTACAGGGAGACTGAACACTGAAGCTTTCTTT
CASTTTGRLNTEAFF
>TRBV7-2|.|.|TRBJ1-3
TGTGCCAGCAGCTTAGAGGCAGGGTCTGGAAACACCATATATTTT
CASSLEAGSGNTIYF
>TRBV11-1|.|.|TRBJ2-3
TGTGCCAGCGGAGTCCTGGGAACAGATACGCAGTATTTT
CASGVLGTDTQYF
>TRBV5-6|TRBD1|.|TRBJ2-7
TGTGCCAGCAGCTTATGGGACAGCTCCTACGAGCAGTACTTC
CASSLWDSSYEQYF
>TRBV4-1|TRBD2|many|TRBJ2-5
TGCGCCAGCAGCCAAGACGGACTAGCGGGAGTTCGAGAGACCCAGTACTTC
CASSQDGLAGVRETQYF
>TRBV30|.|.|TRBJ1-5
TGTGCCTGGAGTGCTGGGGGCGGTCAGCCCCAGCATTTT
CAWSAGGGQPQHF
>TRBV18|.|once|TRBJ2-3
TGTGCCAGCTCACCTATATACAACACAGATACGCAGTATTTT
CASSPIYNTDTQYF
>TRBV27|.|.|TRBJ2-5
TGTGCCACCCATCCTTTTCACAGTTCTGAGACCCAGTACTTC
CATHPFHSSETQYF
>TRBV10-1|TRBD2|.|TRBJ2-5
TGCGCCAGCAGTGCCGGGACTAGCAAAGAGACCCAGTACTTC
CASSAGTSKETQYF
>TRBV29-1|TRBD2|once|TRBJ2-1
TGCAGCGGGGTAGCGGGGTGGGAGGCGAGTGAGCAGTTCTTC
CSGVAGWEASEQFF
>TRBV7-2|.|.|TRBJ2-7
TGTGCCAGCAGCTGGGACTCGCCGGGGGAGCAGTACTTC
CASSWDSPGEQYF
>TRBV2|TRBD1|few|TRBJ1-2
TGTGCCAGCACCCAACGAGGACAGGGGACTAACTATGGCTACACCTTC
CASTQRGQGTNYGYTF
>TRBV27|TRBD2|.|TRBJ2-1
TGTGCCAGCAGTCAGACATGGACTAGCGGAGTCAATGAGCAGTTCTTC
CASSQTWTSGVNEQFF
>TRBV5-1|TRBD1|once|TRBJ2-7
TGCGCCAGCAGCGAACAGGGGGCGGCCTACGAGCAGTACTTC
CASSEQGAAYEQYF
>TRBV7-3|.|.|TRBJ2-3
TGTGCCAGCAGCCCCGGACAGATTTGGGAAGATACGCAGTATTTT
CASSPGQIWEDTQYF
>TRBV5-8|.|.|TRBJ2-5
TGTGCCAGCAGCTGGTTACGGGACACCCAAGAGACCCAGTACTTC
CASSWLRDTQETQYF
>TRBV4-2|TRBD1|.|TRBJ2-1
TGTGCCAGCAGCCAAGTCGGGCGGACAGGTTTCCATGAGCAGTTCTTC
CASSQVGRTGFHEQFF
>TRBV11-3|TRBD1|.|TRBJ2-5
TGTGCCAGCAGCTCTTCCCTACAGGGGCCAGAGACCCAGTACTTC
CASSSSLQGPETQYF
>TRBV6-1|.|.|TRBJ2-7
TGTGCCAGCAGTGAAGCGCGAATATCCTACGAGCAGTACTTC
CASSEARISYEQYF
>TRBV15|TRBD2|.|TRBJ2-7
TGTGCCACCGCTAGCGGGACTAAGTACTACGAGCAGTACTTC
CATASGTKYYEQYF
>TRBV5-6|.|.|TRBJ1-5
TGTGCCAGCAGCTTGGGTCCGGTAGATAGCAATCAGCCCCAGCATTTT
CASSLGPVDSNQPQHF
>TRBV7-2|TRBD2|.|TRBJ2-1
TGTGCCAGCAGCTTCGGACTAGCGGAGTGGAATGAGCAGTTCTTC
CASSFGLAEWNEQFF
>TRBV30|TRBD1|.|TRBJ1-2
TGTGCCTGGAGTGCAATGACAGGGGCTGGTGACTATGGCTACACCTTC
CAWSAMTGAGDYGYTF
>TRBV28|TRBD1|.|TRBJ1-4
TGTGCCAGCAGTTTGTACAGGGGGACAACTAATGAAAAACTGTTTTTT
CASSLYRGTTNEKLFF
>TRBV5-4|.|many|TRBJ1-2
TGTGCCAGCCCTGACGCCGCATTGGGTACGGGCTACACCTTC
CASPDAALGTGYTF
>TRBV7-3|TRBD2|.|TRBJ2-5
TGTGCCAGCAGCTTTCGCGGGGGGCAAGAGACCCAGTACTTC
CASSFRGGQETQYF
>TRBV18|.|.|TRBJ1-2
TGTGCCAGCTCACCGATGGACACAGGCTATGGCTACACCTTC
CASSPMDTGYGYTF
>TRBV5-4|TRBD1|.|TRBJ1-4
TGTGCCAGCAGCTTGCGGGGACAGGGGCGTGAAAAACTGTTTTTT
CASSLRGQGREKLFF
>TRBV2|.|few|TRBJ2-7
TGTGCCAGCAGTGGATCTGGGGCGGAATCCTACTACGAGCAGTACTTC
CASSGSGAESYYEQYF
>TRBV5-4|.|.|TRBJ2-5
TGTGCCAGCGCACAGGGCGAGACCCAGTACTTC
CASAQGETQYF
>TRBV7-9|.|.|TRBJ2-3
TGTGCCAGCAGCCAGGTTTCAGCCTTACCAAGCACAGATACGCAGTATTTT
CASSQVSALPSTDTQYF